This T cell receptor (beta chain) was recorded in a study of shared clonotypes between healthy human individuals. For this clone: The antigen is unknown.

Germline V gives CDR1 SNHLY, CDR2 FYNNEI. Between the trimmed V and J ends, which lost 6 bases and 2 bases, there was a span of 19 bases. The length of the CDR3 is 17 residues. Clones were read by immunoSEQ multiplex PCR, and TCRdb kept only the in-frame ones, dropping some. The table records 2,500,000 or so clones, just under 95% of them present only once. Study-wide findings and caveats: Tissues were not sampled, only blood, and their repertoires likely differ.

The sequencing input was naive CD4+ T cells from PBMCs. Specified subset: CD45RA+ positively selected. This TCR derives from a man between 18 and 35 years old in good health. Some clones in this sample may be carry-over from other donors' samples. The chain uses TRBV2 and TRBJ2-2; possibly TRBD2 for D (6 bases). Here the CDR3 reads CASRRYGSALNTGELFF. In DNA form, the CDR3 reads TGTGCCAGCAGGAGGTACGGGAGCGCATTAAACACCGGGGAGCTGTTTTTT.